One and the same sample provided the 21 T cell receptor beta chains below, sequenced in a study of cytomegalovirus exposure and HLA in healthy donors. The PCR ran on 60 Vbeta and 13 Jbeta primers. Sequencing was performed with immunoSEQ multiplex PCR; in TCRdb, only in-frame clones are kept and a portion is missing. This sample has over 70,000 clones, with approximately 80% found just once. Source material: PBMCs. The receptors originated from a man between 18 and 29 years old in good health and CMV-seronegative.

This clone was found a few times. Written as DNA, the CDR3 is TGCGCCAGCAGCCAAGCAGGGGGCATCTTAGGTAATTCACCCCTCCACTTT. Translated, it gives CASSQAGGILGNSPLHF. This chain uses TRBV4-1 with TRBJ1-6; 8 bases map to TRBD1. This CDR3 has 17 amino acids. Germline V gives CDR1 MGHRA, CDR2 YSYEKL. With V trimmed by 1 base and J by 6 bases, 8 bases remained unmatched.

The chain recombines TRBV19 with TRBJ1-1; D is possibly TRBD1 (6 bases). The CDR3 extends over 14 amino acids. The V gene's germline CDR1 is LNHDA and CDR2 SQIVND (reference sequence). Trimming took off 3 bases at V and 9 bases at J, with 17 bases between the two ends. CDR3 coding DNA: TGTGCCAGTAGTATCACGGACCGGGACACCCAAGCTTTCTTT. It translates to CASSITDRDTQAFF.

The chain combines TRBV7-2 with TRBJ1-5; a possible D gene is TRBD1 (6 bases). CDR1 is SGHTA and CDR2 is FQGNSA in the germline V gene. The CDR3 runs to 15 residues. V lost 1 base and J lost 4, with 11 bases in between. As DNA, the CDR3 is TGTGCCAGCAGCTTAGTGACAGGCGGGAATCAGCCCCAGCATTTT. Its translation is CASSLVTGGNQPQHF.

The rearrangement links TRBV6-1 to TRBJ1-6; 7 bases map to TRBD1. CDR3 size: 16 residues. Unmatched junction bases numbered 10, after V lost 1 base and J lost 10 bases. CDR1 MNHNS and CDR2 SASEGT come from the germline V gene. The CDR3 protein is CASSEEPQGGRSPLHF. The DNA for the CDR3 is TGTGCCAGCAGTGAAGAACCCCAAGGGGGCAGGTCACCCCTCCACTTT.

CDR3 DNA: TGCGCCAGCAGCTTGGAAGGGACATCGAACACTGAAGCTTTCTTT. Amino acid sequence: CASSLEGTSNTEAFF. The chain recombines TRBV5-1 with TRBJ1-1; the D gene is possibly TRBD1 (6 bases). CDR1 and CDR2 from the germline V gene are SGHRS and YFSETQ. The CDR3 runs 15 residues. The V gene lost 0 bases and the J gene lost 1 base, with 10 bases spanning the gap.

The chain has TRBV14 and TRBJ1-1; 7 nucleotides match TRBD1. Germline V gene sequence: CDR1 SGHDN, CDR2 FVKESK. The CDR3 spans 16 residues. The trim removed 2 bases at V and 1 base at J, leaving 7 bases unmatched. CDR3 in DNA: TGTGCCAGCAGCCAAACGCCGGGACAGTGGAACACTGAAGCTTTCTTT. It yields the protein CASSQTPGQWNTEAFF.

This clone appeared a single time. The V call is TRBV2, the J call TRBJ1-1, with D unclear. Between the trimmed V and J ends, which lost 6 bases and 5 bases, there was a span of 7 bases. The CDR3 contains 11 residues. The germline V gene encodes CDR1 SNHLY and CDR2 FYNNEI. The CDR3 loop reads CASSARTEAFF. CDR3 DNA: TGTGCCAGCAGCGCCCGGACTGAAGCTTTCTTT.

This sequence joins TRBV30 and TRBJ2-4; D not resolved. The CDR3 has 12 residues. V lost 2 bases, J lost 5 bases, and 7 bases lay in between. CDR1 and CDR2 from the germline V gene are GTSNPN and SVGIG (reference sequence). The CDR3: CAWSQDENIQYF. Here the CDR3 DNA reads TGTGCCTGGAGTCAGGATGAAAACATTCAGTACTTC.

Only one count was recorded for this clone. The V call is TRBV5-4, the J call TRBJ2-1; TRBD2 matches at 12 bases. This CDR3 is built from 16 residues. Trimming at V came to 0 bases and at J to 8 bases, leaving 6 bases not matched to a gene. Germline V gene data show CDR1 as SGHNT and CDR2 as YYREEE (reference sequence). The CDR3 loop is CASSLAGASGGDEQFF. In DNA form, the CDR3 reads TGTGCCAGCAGCTTGGCCGGGGCTAGCGGGGGGGATGAGCAGTTCTTC.

The CDR3 loop is CASRSREGAYEQYF. The DNA for the CDR3 is TGTGCCAGCCGGTCCCGGGAGGGAGCCTACGAGCAGTACTTC. The chain carries TRBV6-1 and TRBJ2-7; 8 bases line up with TRBD2. The CDR3 totals 14 residues. Germline V CDR1 and CDR2: MNHNS, SASEGT. V shed 8 bases, J shed 2 bases, and the junction held 8 bases outside the gene matches.

The CDR3 DNA reads TGTGCCATCAGTGAGTCCGGTAACAGTGATCAGCCCCAGCATTTT. Residues: CAISESGNSDQPQHF. This chain links TRBV10-3 with TRBJ1-5; D gene uncertain. Germline assignment: CDR1 ENHRY and CDR2 SYGVKD. The length of the CDR3 is 15 residues. V was pared by 0 bases and J by 5 bases, with 11 bases between.

V usage is TRBV18 and J usage is TRBJ1-6, with D possibly being TRBD1 (5 bases). V was trimmed by 3 bases and J by 8 bases, leaving 8 bases between them. This CDR3 comprises 13 residues. Germline V gene lookup returns CDR1 KGHSH and CDR2 LQKENI. The CDR3 nucleotides are TGTGCCAGCTCACCGGGGCAGGATTCACCCCTCCACTTT. Translation: CASSPGQDSPLHF.

V gene TRBV5-4 combines with J gene TRBJ1-3; no firm D call. This CDR3 has 13 amino acids. Germline V gene sequence: CDR1 SGHNT, CDR2 YYREEE (reference sequence). Deletions cut 5 bases from V and 3 bases from J, with 9 bases between. The CDR3, as DNA: TGTGCCAGCAGGCTGAGCGGTGGAAACACCATATATTTT. Its translation is CASRLSGGNTIYF.

A note on this clone: Other DNA sequences in the sample encode the same CDR3. The V call is TRBV6-5, the J call TRBJ1-6; 8 bases fit TRBD1. V dropped 5 bases and J dropped 5; count of bases not matched to a gene: 5. Germline loops: CDR1 MNHEY, CDR2 SVGAGI. The CDR3 is 15 residues long. The chain's CDR3 is CASSLRGPDNSPLHF. The CDR3 region has the DNA TGTGCCAGCAGTCTCAGGGGGCCAGATAATTCACCCCTCCACTTT.

J is TRBJ1-2 and V is TRBV6-1; possible D gene TRBD1, 6 bases. Trimming took 2 bases from V and 8 from J, leaving 15 bases between them. CDR1 MNHNS and CDR2 SASEGT come from the germline V gene. The CDR3 covers 14 residues. DNA of the CDR3: TGTGCCAGCAGTGAACTACAGGGTACAAGGGGCTACACCTTC. Amino acids: CASSELQGTRGYTF.

The chain links TRBV10-3 to TRBJ2-7, with 8 bases aligning to TRBD1. The CDR3 is made up of 15 amino acids. Germline CDR1 and CDR2: ENHRY and SYGVKD. The V and J ends lost 6 bases and 6 bases, in that order; junction bases with no gene match: 13. The chain's CDR3 is CAISIGTGASGEQYF. Written as DNA, the CDR3 is TGTGCCATCAGCATTGGGACAGGAGCATCAGGCGAGCAGTACTTC.

This clone showed up just a few times. CDR3: CASSESPWHTF. DNA of the CDR3: TGTGCCAGCAGTGAAAGTCCCTGGCACACCTTC. V and J are TRBV6-1 and TRBJ1-2, with unresolved D. The CDR3 runs 11 residues. CDR1 and CDR2 (germline): MNHNS, SASEGT. V gave up 2 bases and J gave up 12 bases, with 10 bases separating them.

The chain carries TRBV7-6 and TRBJ2-7; a weak D match, TRBD1 (6 bases). CDR3 length equals 15 residues. Germline V gives CDR1 SGHVS, CDR2 FNYEAQ. The V end lost 1 base, the J end lost 0 bases, and 10 bases lay between the germline ends. The CDR3 here is CASSLGGDTSYEQYF. CDR3 DNA sequence: TGTGCCAGCAGCTTAGGTGGGGACACCTCCTACGAGCAGTACTTC.

J is TRBJ1-2 and V is TRBV7-9, with TRBD1 identical over 9 bases. The CDR3 is 16 amino acids. J was trimmed by 0 bases and V by 5 bases; bases with no gene match: 7. CDR1 SEHNR and CDR2 FQNEAQ come from the germline V gene (reference sequence). DNA of the CDR3: TGTGCCAGCAGCAAAGCCGGGACAGGGCCTAACTATGGCTACACCTTC. Translating it yields CASSKAGTGPNYGYTF.

J is TRBJ2-1 and V is TRBV5-5; TRBD1 matches at 8 bases. Germline CDR1 is SGHKS and CDR2 is YYEKEE (reference sequence). This CDR3 spans 14 amino acids. Trimming removed 2 bases from V and 4 bases from J; junction bases left unmatched: 2. The CDR3 protein is CASSFQGAYNEQFF. Written as DNA, the CDR3 is TGTGCCAGCAGCTTTCAGGGGGCTTACAATGAGCAGTTCTTC.

The chain carries TRBV15 and TRBJ1-1; TRBD1 might be the D (5 bases). Trimming took off 3 bases at V and 2 bases at J, with 16 bases between the two ends. Germline assignment: CDR1 LNHNV and CDR2 YYDKDF (reference sequence). This CDR3 contains 16 residues. DNA of the CDR3: TGTGCCACCAGCAGCTATAGGATCCAGGGTAACACTGAAGCTTTCTTT. This encodes CATSSYRIQGNTEAFF.